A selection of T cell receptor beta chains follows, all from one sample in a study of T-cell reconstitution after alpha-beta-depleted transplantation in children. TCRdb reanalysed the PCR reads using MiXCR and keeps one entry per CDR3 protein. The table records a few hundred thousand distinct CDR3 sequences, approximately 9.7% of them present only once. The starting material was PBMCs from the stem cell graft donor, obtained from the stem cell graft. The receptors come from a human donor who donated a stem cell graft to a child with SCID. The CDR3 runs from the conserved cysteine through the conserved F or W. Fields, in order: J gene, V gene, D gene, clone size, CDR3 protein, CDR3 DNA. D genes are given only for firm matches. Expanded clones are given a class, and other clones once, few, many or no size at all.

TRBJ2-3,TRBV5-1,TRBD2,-,CASSFSSGDRFGDTQYF,TGCGCCAGCAGCTTCTCTAGCGGGGACCGATTTGGGGATACGCAGTATTTT
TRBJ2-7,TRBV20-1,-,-,CSARDLGLRGPYYEQYF,TGCAGTGCTAGAGATTTGGGACTGCGGGGCCCGTATTACGAGCAGTACTTC
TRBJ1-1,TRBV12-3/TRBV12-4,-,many,CASTGPMNTEAFF,TGTGCCAGCACCGGACCGATGAACACTGAAGCTTTCTTT
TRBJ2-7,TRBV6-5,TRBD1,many,CASSYGTGGYEQYF,TGTGCCAGCAGTTATGGGACAGGGGGCTACGAGCAGTACTTC
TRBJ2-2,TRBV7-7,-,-,CASSLDYEGTGELFF,TGTGCCAGCAGCTTAGACTATGAGGGCACCGGGGAGCTGTTTTTT
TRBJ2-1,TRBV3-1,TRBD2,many,CASSQLAGKQFF,TGTGCCAGCAGCCAATTAGCGGGGAAGCAGTTCTTC
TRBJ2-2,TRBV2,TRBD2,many,CASSGAGGRTGELFF,TGTGCCAGCAGTGGCGCGGGGGGAAGGACCGGGGAGCTGTTTTTT
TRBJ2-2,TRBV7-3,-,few,CASSLSQTRANTGELFF,TGTGCCAGCAGCTTATCCCAAACTCGCGCGAACACCGGGGAGCTGTTTTTT
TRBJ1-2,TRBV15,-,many,CATSRVTPSYGYTF,TGTGCCACCAGCAGAGTAACCCCATCCTATGGCTACACCTTC
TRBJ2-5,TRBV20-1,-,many,CSASTPEETQYF,TGCAGTGCTAGTACGCCCGAAGAGACCCAGTACTTC
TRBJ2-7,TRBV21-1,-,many,CASSKARQTNYEQYF,TGTGCCAGCAGCAAAGCGCGGCAGACCAACTACGAGCAGTACTTC
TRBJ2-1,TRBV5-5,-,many,CASSLYPGDEQFF,TGTGCCAGCAGCTTGTATCCAGGCGATGAGCAGTTCTTC
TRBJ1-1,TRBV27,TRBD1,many,CASSLYNPRGRDTEAFF,TGTGCCAGCAGTTTATATAACCCCAGGGGGCGGGACACTGAAGCTTTCTTT
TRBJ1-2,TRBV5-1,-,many,CASSVRFGGDYGYTF,TGCGCCAGCAGCGTCCGATTTGGGGGCGACTATGGCTACACCTTC
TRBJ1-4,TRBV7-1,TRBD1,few,CASSSDDLSPRDRGLTEKLFF,TGTGCCAGCAGCTCAGACGACCTGTCCCCTCGGGACAGGGGGCTCACAGAAAAACTGTTTTTT
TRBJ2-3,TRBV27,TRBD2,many,CASSFDSGGAGSTDTQYF,TGTGCCAGCAGTTTTGATAGCGGGGGGGCCGGGAGCACAGATACGCAGTATTTT
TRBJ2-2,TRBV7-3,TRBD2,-,CASSLRGGTTPSGELFF,TGTGCCAGCAGCTTAAGGGGGGGGACTACACCCTCCGGGGAGCTGTTTTTT
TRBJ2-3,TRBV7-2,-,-,CASSYSTDSQYF,TGTGCCAGCAGCTATAGCACAGATTCGCAGTATTTT
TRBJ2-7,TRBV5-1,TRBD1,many,CASSQGQGGEQYF,TGCGCCAGCAGCCAGGGACAGGGTGGGGAGCAGTACTTC
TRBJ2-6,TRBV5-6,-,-,CASSLALRGSSGANVLTF,TGTGCCAGCAGCTTGGCTTTGAGGGGGAGCTCTGGGGCCAACGTCCTGACTTTC
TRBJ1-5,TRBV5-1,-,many,CASSLADSSNQPQHF,TGCGCCAGCAGCTTGGCAGACAGCTCCAATCAGCCCCAGCATTTT
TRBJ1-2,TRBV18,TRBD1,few,CASSPKIGQGAGYGYTF,TGTGCCAGCTCACCTAAGATCGGACAGGGGGCTGGTTATGGCTACACCTTC
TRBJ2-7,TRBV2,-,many,CASSGLALLSDSYEQYF,TGTGCCAGCAGTGGGCTCGCGCTACTGAGCGACTCCTACGAGCAGTACTTC
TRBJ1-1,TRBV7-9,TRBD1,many,CASSLQQGANTEAFF,TGTGCCAGCAGCCTCCAACAGGGGGCGAACACTGAAGCTTTCTTT